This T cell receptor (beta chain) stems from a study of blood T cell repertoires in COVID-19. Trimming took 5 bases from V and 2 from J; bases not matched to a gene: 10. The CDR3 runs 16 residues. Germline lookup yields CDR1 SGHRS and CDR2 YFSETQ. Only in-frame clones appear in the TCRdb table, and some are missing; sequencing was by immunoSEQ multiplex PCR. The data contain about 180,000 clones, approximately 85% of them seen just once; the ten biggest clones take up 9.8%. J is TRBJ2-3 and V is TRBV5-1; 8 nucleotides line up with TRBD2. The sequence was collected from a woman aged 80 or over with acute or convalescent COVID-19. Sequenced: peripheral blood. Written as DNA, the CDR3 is TGCGCCAGCAGTTCTTGGCGGGGGGCCCCCACAGATACGCAGTATTTT. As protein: CASSSWRGAPTDTQYF.